This T cell receptor (beta chain) is drawn from a study of T-cell reconstitution after alpha-beta-depleted transplantation in children. Using unique molecular identifiers, the investigators prepared the TCRbeta library. TCRdb re-analysed the PCR reads in MiXCR, keeping a single row per CDR3 protein. The sample lists 330,000 or so distinct CDR3 sequences, about a tenth seen once, with 2% to 2.5% in the top ten. The V and J ends lost 5 bases and 0 bases respectively, with 17 bases between them. The CDR3 consists of 17 residues. Per the germline V gene, CDR1 is DFQATT and CDR2 is SNEGSKA (reference sequence).

The receptor comes from a human donor who donated a stem cell graft to a child with acute lymphoblastic leukemia. Sequenced here: PBMCs from the stem cell graft donor, sampled from the stem cell graft. The chain couples TRBV20-1 to TRBJ1-6, with unresolved D. CDR3 residues: CSAAGLEASSYNSPLHF. CDR3 DNA sequence: TGCAGTGCTGCCGGTCTTGAGGCGAGCTCCTATAATTCACCCCTCCACTTT.